The next 18 T cell receptor beta chains were all read from a single sample in a study of spatial heterogeneity in lung cancer. The time point is: sample taken at primary tumor resection. Whole-study results and caveats: Counts of expanded alpha and beta TCRs within tumors tracked the tumor nonsynonymous mutation count.

TCRdb fed the 5' RACE reads into MiXCR, producing one record per CDR3 protein. The table has roughly 20,000 distinct CDR3 sequences, under 5.5% seen once. Their target antigens are unknown. The sequences come from lung tumor tissue, collected at surgery. The origin of the receptors is a male donor with early-stage non-small cell lung cancer.

This clonotype was observed many times. Here the CDR3 DNA reads TGTGCCAGCACCTCTGTGGGTATATGGCAGCCCCAGCATTTT. It translates to CASTSVGIWQPQHF. The V and J genes are TRBV5-8 and TRBJ1-5; D is uncertain. V was trimmed by 6 bases and J by 7 bases, leaving 17 bases between them. The germline V gene has CDR1 SGHTS and CDR2 YDEGEE. The CDR3 loop spans 14 amino acids.

This clonotype has ten or more counts. V usage is TRBV18 and J usage is TRBJ2-7; 8 bases are shared with TRBD1. Germline-derived CDR1 and CDR2 are KGHSH and LQKENI. The CDR3 runs to 14 residues. V trimming: 4 bases; J trimming: 2 bases; junction bases outside the gene matches: 4. The CDR3 spells CASSRTGTAYEQYF. The DNA for the CDR3 is TGTGCCAGCTCACGGACAGGGACTGCCTACGAGCAGTACTTC.

The V gene is TRBV14, the J gene TRBJ2-2, with a possible D match to TRBD2 (6 bases). Per the germline V gene, CDR1 is SGHDN and CDR2 is FVKESK. Trimming removed 5 bases from V and 0 bases from J, with 16 bases in between. CDR3 size: 17 residues. DNA for the CDR3: TGTGCCAGCAGCAAGAGATCTAGCGTTACGAACACCGGGGAGCTGTTTTTT. It specifies CASSKRSSVTNTGELFF. Based on the CDR3 plus reference TRBV14 and TRBJ2-2, the full variable domain is EAGVTQFPSHSVIEKGQTVTLRCDPISGHDNLYWYRRVMGKEIKFLLHFVKESKQDESGMPNNRFLAERTGGTYSTLKVQPAELEDSGVYFCASSKRSSVTNTGELFFGEGSRLTVL.

The rearrangement uses TRBV6-5 and TRBJ2-5; 9 positions agree with TRBD2. V gave up 2 bases and J gave up 5 bases; unmatched junction bases: 9. The V gene's germline CDR1 is MNHEY and CDR2 SVGAGI. The CDR3 is 16 amino acids. The CDR3 sequence: CASSYLAGGPKETQYF. The CDR3 DNA reads as TGTGCCAGCAGTTACCTGGCGGGAGGGCCGAAGGAGACCCAGTACTTC.

This clonotype was seen repeatedly, ten times or more. The chain has TRBV3-1 and TRBJ2-3; D gene uncertain. This CDR3 spans 11 amino acids. Germline-derived CDR1 and CDR2 are LGHDT and YNNKEL (reference sequence). Trimming left V 0 bases short and J 7 bases short, with 2 bases between. CDR3 in amino acids: CASSQDNTQYF. In nucleotides, the CDR3 is TGTGCCAGCAGCCAAGATAATACGCAGTATTTT.

This clonotype was seen many times. This sequence joins TRBV27 and TRBJ2-7; 10 bases are a match to TRBD2. Trimming at V came to 8 bases and at J to 2 bases, leaving 9 bases not matched to a gene. CDR3 length: 15 residues. Per germline, CDR1 MNHEY and CDR2 SMNVEV (reference sequence). The CDR3 DNA is TGTGCCAGCGGGTCTAGCGGGAGACCCCCCTACGAGCAGTACTTC. Amino acid sequence: CASGSSGRPPYEQYF.

There are many counts of this clonotype. The J gene is TRBJ2-7, the V gene TRBV5-1, with D unclear. CDR1 is SGHRS and CDR2 is YFSETQ in the germline V gene. V was pared by 4 bases and J by 1 base, with 9 bases between. The CDR3 runs 13 residues. The CDR3 loop reads CASSPWLSYEQYF. The CDR3 coding sequence is TGCGCCAGCAGCCCGTGGCTGTCCTACGAGCAGTACTTC.

This clonotype was seen ten or more times. This chain joins TRBV9 and TRBJ2-5; D possibly uses TRBD1 or TRBD2 (5 bases each). CDR3 size: 15 residues. Germline V gene sequence: CDR1 SGDLS, CDR2 YYNGEE. With 3 bases removed from V and 2 bases from J, the gap between germline ends came to 14 bases. CDR3 in DNA: TGTGCCAGCAGCGCAACAGTGGGGGAACAAGAGACCCAGTACTTC. This gives the protein CASSATVGEQETQYF.

This clonotype was recorded at least ten times. The chain links TRBV15 to TRBJ1-5; D is unresolved. V shed 0 bases and J shed 0 bases, with 12 bases lying between them. Per the germline V gene, CDR1 is LNHNV and CDR2 is YYDKDF (reference sequence). The CDR3 has 17 amino acids. CDR3 loop: CATSRDPAGDSNQPQHF. CDR3 coding DNA: TGTGCCACCAGCAGAGATCCCGCCGGGGATAGCAATCAGCCCCAGCATTTT.

This clonotype showed up many times. The gene calls are TRBV27 and TRBJ2-3; D possibly corresponds to TRBD1 (5 bases). Trimming took off 6 bases at V and 0 bases at J, with 10 bases between the two ends. This CDR3 is built from 14 residues. CDR1 MNHEY and CDR2 SMNVEV come from the germline V gene (reference sequence). The CDR3: CASSLTESTDTQYF. In nucleotides, the CDR3 is TGTGCCAGCAGCCTGACAGAGAGCACAGATACGCAGTATTTT.

This clonotype was seen a few times. The chain joins TRBV24-1 to TRBJ1-1, with D possibly matching TRBD1 (5 bases). The V gene lost 4 bases and the J gene lost 4 bases, with 15 bases spanning the gap. Germline V gene data show CDR1 as KGHDR and CDR2 as SFDVKD. This CDR3 spans 15 amino acids. The CDR3 nucleotides are TGTGCCACCAGTGACCGCCCTGGAGGGGCCACTGAAGCTTTCTTT. It encodes CATSDRPGGATEAFF.

This clonotype was recorded at least ten times. The genes are TRBV20-1 and TRBJ2-3, with D perhaps TRBD1 (5 bases). CDR1 is DFQATT, CDR2 SNEGSKA, per germline (reference sequence). V was shortened by 3 bases and J by 1 base, with 8 bases between the two germline ends. This CDR3 region has 13 residues. CDR3 bases: TGCAGTGCTAGGGGGCAGGGCACAGATACGCAGTATTTT. Protein sequence: CSARGQGTDTQYF.

Ten or more counts support this clonotype. This chain joins TRBV20-1 and TRBJ2-7, with 7 positions matching TRBD2. The CDR3 extends over 15 amino acids. Germline CDR1 is DFQATT and CDR2 is SNEGSKA (reference sequence). The junction had 8 bases not matched to a gene; V was cut back by 0 bases and J by 3 bases. CDR3 sequence reads: CSARDHLAGVYEQYF. CDR3 nucleotides: TGCAGTGCTAGAGATCACCTGGCGGGAGTCTACGAGCAGTACTTC.

This clonotype was observed at least ten times. V is TRBV13 and J is TRBJ2-2; D is unclear. V lost 5 bases to trimming and J lost 7 bases, with 11 bases between them. The CDR3 has 13 amino acids. From germline, CDR1 is PRHDT and CDR2 FYEKMQ (reference sequence). The CDR3 DNA reads TGTGCCAGCAGCAGTAACGAGTTCGGGGAGCTGTTTTTT. The encoded protein is CASSSNEFGELFF.

This clonotype was detected ten times or more. In DNA, the CDR3 is TGTGCCAGCTCACCGACCGGGCGCCAGCCCCAGCATTTT. Translation gives CASSPTGRQPQHF. The chain is built from TRBV18 and TRBJ1-5; D gene unclear. CDR1 and CDR2 from the germline V gene are KGHSH and LQKENI. This CDR3 is 13 amino acids long. The germline V and J ends were trimmed by 3 bases and 7 bases, with 10 bases remaining between them. Complete variable domain (other parts from reference TRBV18 and TRBJ1-5): NAGVMQNPRHLVRRRGQEARLRCSPMKGHSHVYWYRQLPEEGLKFMVYLQKENIIDESGMPKERFSAEFPKEGPSILRIQQVVRGDSAAYFCASSPTGRQPQHFGDGTRLSIL.

This clonotype was picked up many times. The chain has TRBV3-1 and TRBJ2-5; tentatively, D is TRBD1 or TRBD2 (7 bases each). The V end was cut by 4 bases, the J end by 0 bases, with 15 bases between. Germline CDR1 is LGHDT and CDR2 is YNNKEL (reference sequence). The CDR3 is 16 amino acids. Here the CDR3 DNA reads TGTGCCAGCAGCCGCGGGGGACAGACGTACCAAGAGACCCAGTACTTC. Its translation is CASSRGGQTYQETQYF.

The rearrangement joins TRBV7-2 to TRBJ1-5, with a tentative D call TRBD1 (6 bases). The CDR3 is made up of 14 amino acids. With 5 bases removed from V and 7 bases from J, the gap between germline ends came to 15 bases. In germline, CDR1 is SGHTA, CDR2 FQGNSA. CDR3 sequence: CASSPTGLKQPQHF. The CDR3 coding sequence is TGTGCCAGCAGCCCGACAGGCTTGAAACAGCCCCAGCATTTT.

By sample share, this clonotype is large. This chain joins TRBV10-3 and TRBJ2-3; D might be TRBD2 (5 bases). CDR1 and CDR2 from the germline V gene are ENHRY and SYGVKD. This CDR3 spans 12 amino acids. V shed 10 bases and J shed 3 bases, with 11 bases lying between them. The CDR3 nucleotides are TGTGCCACCAAAGGCGGGACAGATACGCAGTATTTT. Its protein is CATKGGTDTQYF.